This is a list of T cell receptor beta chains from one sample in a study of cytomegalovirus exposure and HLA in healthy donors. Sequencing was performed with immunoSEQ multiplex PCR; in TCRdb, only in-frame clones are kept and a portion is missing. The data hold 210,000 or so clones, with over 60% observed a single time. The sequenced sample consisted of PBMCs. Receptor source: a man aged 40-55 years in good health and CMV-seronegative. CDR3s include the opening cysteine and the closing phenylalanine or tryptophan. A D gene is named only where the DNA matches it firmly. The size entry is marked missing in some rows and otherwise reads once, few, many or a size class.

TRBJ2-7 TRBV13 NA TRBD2 CASSPSRGGYEQYF TGTGCCAGCAGCCCCTCCCGGGGGGGCTACGAGCAGTACTTC
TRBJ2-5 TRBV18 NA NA CASSPRQGGQETQYF TGTGCCAGCTCACCCCGACAGGGAGGCCAAGAGACCCAGTACTTC
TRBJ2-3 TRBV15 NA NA CATRFERGTDTQYF TGTGCCACCAGATTTGAGCGGGGCACAGATACGCAGTATTTT
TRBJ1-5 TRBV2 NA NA CASGRILNQPQHF TGTGCCAGCGGGAGGATCCTCAATCAGCCCCAGCATTTT
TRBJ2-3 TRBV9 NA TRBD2 CASSEYSGRGTDTQYF TGTGCCAGCAGCGAGTATAGCGGGAGAGGCACAGATACGCAGTATTTT
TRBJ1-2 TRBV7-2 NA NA CASSVDMNYGYTF TGTGCCAGCAGCGTAGACATGAACTATGGCTACACCTTC
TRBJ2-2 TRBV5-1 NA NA CASRPDWVNTGELFF TGCGCCAGCAGGCCAGACTGGGTAAACACCGGGGAGCTGTTTTTT
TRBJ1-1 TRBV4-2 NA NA CASSQSRGGTEAFF TGTGCCAGCAGCCAATCCCGGGGTGGAACTGAAGCTTTCTTT
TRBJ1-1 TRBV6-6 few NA CASSYLQRNTEAFF TGTGCCAGCAGTTACCTGCAGCGGAACACTGAAGCTTTCTTT
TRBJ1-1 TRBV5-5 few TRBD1 CASSSIRDSLNTEAFF TGTGCCAGCAGCTCGATCAGGGACAGTCTGAACACTGAAGCTTTCTTT
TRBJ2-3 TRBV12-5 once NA CASGDTSTDTQYF TGTGCTAGTGGCGACACTAGCACAGATACGCAGTATTTT
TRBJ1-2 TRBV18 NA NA CASSRNGGRDGYTF TGTGCCAGCTCCCGAAACGGGGGGCGGGATGGCTACACCTTC
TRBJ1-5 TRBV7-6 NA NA CASSPGHYSNQPQHF TGTGCCAGCAGCCCGGGACACTATAGCAATCAGCCCCAGCATTTT
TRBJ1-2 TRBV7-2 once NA CASSFAGLYGYTF TGTGCCAGCAGCTTCGCAGGCCTCTATGGCTACACCTTC
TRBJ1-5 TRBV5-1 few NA CASSPGGNSNQPQHF TGCGCCAGCAGCCCCGGGGGTAATAGCAATCAGCCCCAGCATTTT
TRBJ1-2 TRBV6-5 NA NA CASSYGGNGYTF TGTGCCAGCAGTTACGGGGGGAATGGCTACACCTTC
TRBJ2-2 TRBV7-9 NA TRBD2 CSSSQTSGRMDGELFF TGTTCCAGCAGCCAAACTAGCGGGAGAATGGACGGGGAGCTGTTTTTT
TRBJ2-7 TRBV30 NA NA CAWKIRGSAEQYF TGTGCCTGGAAGATAAGGGGTTCGGCCGAGCAGTACTTC
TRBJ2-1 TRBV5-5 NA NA CASSLGGDSYNEQFF TGTGCCAGCAGCTTGGGGGGGGACAGTTACAATGAGCAGTTCTTC
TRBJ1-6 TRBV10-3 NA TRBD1 CAISPKQGEGSPLHF TGTGCCATCAGTCCCAAACAGGGGGAAGGTTCACCCCTCCACTTT
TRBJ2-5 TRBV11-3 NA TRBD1 CASSLGQGVQETQYF TGTGCCAGCAGCTTGGGACAGGGGGTACAAGAGACCCAGTACTTC
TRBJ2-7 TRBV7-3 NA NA CASSLGQIPPYEQYF TGTGCCAGCAGCCTAGGACAGATACCCCCCTACGAGCAGTACTTC
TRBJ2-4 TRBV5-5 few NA CASSLRSGDENIQYF TGTGCCAGCAGCTTGAGGTCAGGGGATGAAAACATTCAGTACTTC
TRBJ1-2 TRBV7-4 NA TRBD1 CASSLGGYRGRLGYTF TGTGCCAGCAGCTTAGGGGGTTACAGGGGGCGACTTGGCTACACCTTC
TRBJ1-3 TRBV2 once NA CASSLQAFSGNTIYF TGTGCCAGCAGTCTACAGGCGTTCTCTGGAAACACCATATATTTT
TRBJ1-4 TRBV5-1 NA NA CASSLPPNEKLFF TGCGCCAGCAGTCTTCCTCCTAATGAAAAACTGTTTTTT
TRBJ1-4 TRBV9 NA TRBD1 CASSVGQGAEKLFF TGTGCCAGCAGCGTAGGACAGGGAGCAGAAAAACTGTTTTTT
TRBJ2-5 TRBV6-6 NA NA CASRPIPEGPGTQYF TGTGCCAGCAGACCTATCCCTGAGGGCCCAGGGACCCAGTACTTC
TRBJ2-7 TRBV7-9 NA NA CASSFSSRSEQYF TGTGCCAGCAGCTTTTCCTCACGGAGCGAGCAGTACTTC
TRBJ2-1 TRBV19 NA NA CASSIGAGSYNEQFF TGTGCCAGTAGTATAGGCGCAGGTTCCTACAATGAGCAGTTCTTC
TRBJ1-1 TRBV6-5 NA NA CASSVGGGSEAFF TGTGCCAGCAGTGTAGGGGGGGGCTCTGAAGCTTTCTTT
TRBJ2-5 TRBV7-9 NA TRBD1 CASSFPNGQGPEETQYF TGTGCCAGCAGCTTCCCGAACGGACAGGGACCTGAAGAGACCCAGTACTTC
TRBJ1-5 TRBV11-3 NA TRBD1 CASASLTDRGNDQPQHF TGTGCCAGCGCCTCCTTGACGGACAGGGGTAACGATCAGCCCCAGCATTTT
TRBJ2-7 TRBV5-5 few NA CASSFAGRLSYEQYF TGTGCCAGCAGCTTTGCGGGGAGGCTCTCCTACGAGCAGTACTTC
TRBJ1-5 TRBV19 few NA CASKGTFYSNQPQHF TGTGCCAGTAAGGGGACATTCTATAGCAATCAGCCCCAGCATTTT
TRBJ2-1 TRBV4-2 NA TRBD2 CASSQEGGREGPHEQFF TGTGCCAGCAGCCAAGAGGGGGGGAGGGAGGGCCCCCATGAGCAGTTCTTC
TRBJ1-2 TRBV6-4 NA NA CASSPRENYGYTF TGTGCCAGCAGCCCCCGGGAGAACTATGGCTACACCTTC
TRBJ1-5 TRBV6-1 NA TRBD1 CASGQGVRENQPQHF TGTGCCAGCGGGCAGGGGGTAAGGGAAAATCAGCCCCAGCATTTT
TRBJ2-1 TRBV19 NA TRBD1 CASSRDRAFNEQFF TGTGCCAGTAGTAGGGACAGGGCCTTCAATGAGCAGTTCTTC
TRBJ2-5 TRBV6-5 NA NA CASSQGRGRETQYF TGTGCCAGCAGCCAAGGGCGGGGTAGGGAGACCCAGTACTTC
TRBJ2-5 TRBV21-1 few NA CASERQETQYF TGTGCCAGCGAGCGCCAAGAGACCCAGTACTTC
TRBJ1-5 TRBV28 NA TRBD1 CASSPRRGRQPQHF TGTGCCAGCAGTCCGAGAAGGGGGCGGCAGCCCCAGCATTTT
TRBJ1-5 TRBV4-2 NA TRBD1 CASSRGQSNQPQHF TGTGCCAGCAGCCGGGGACAGAGCAATCAGCCCCAGCATTTT
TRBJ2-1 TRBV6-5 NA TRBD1 CASSSGTEYNEQFF TGTGCCAGCAGCTCCGGGACAGAGTACAATGAGCAGTTCTTC
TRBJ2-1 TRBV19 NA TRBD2 CASSIRPSGGTYNEQFF TGTGCCAGTAGTATTCGACCTAGCGGGGGGACCTACAATGAGCAGTTCTTC
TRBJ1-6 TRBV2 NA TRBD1 CASRFLTGGDSPLHF TGTGCCAGCAGATTCCTGACAGGGGGCGATTCACCCCTCCACTTT
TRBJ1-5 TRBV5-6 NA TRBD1 CASSLGQGTRPQHF TGTGCCAGCAGCTTGGGACAGGGGACAAGGCCCCAGCATTTT
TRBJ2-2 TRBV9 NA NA CASSVEGDRTGELFF TGTGCCAGCAGCGTAGAAGGGGATCGGACCGGGGAGCTGTTTTTT
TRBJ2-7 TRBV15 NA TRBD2 CATSRDRGGEAEQYF TGTGCCACCAGCAGAGATCGGGGAGGGGAGGCCGAGCAGTACTTC
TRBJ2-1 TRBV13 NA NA CASSLDELNEQFF TGTGCCAGCAGCTTAGACGAACTGAATGAGCAGTTCTTC
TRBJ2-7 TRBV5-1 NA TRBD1 CASSLTGTGGFDEQYF TGCGCCAGCAGCTTGACCGGGACAGGAGGGTTCGACGAGCAGTACTTC
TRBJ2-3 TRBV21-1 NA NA CASSLSGADTQYF TGTGCCAGCAGCTTGTCGGGGGCAGATACGCAGTATTTT
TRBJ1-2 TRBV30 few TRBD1 CAWSDRGDYGYTF TGTGCCTGGAGTGACAGGGGGGACTATGGCTACACCTTC
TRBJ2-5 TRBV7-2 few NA CASSLLRSQETQYF TGTGCCAGCAGCTTACTAAGGAGTCAAGAGACCCAGTACTTC
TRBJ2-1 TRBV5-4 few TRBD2 CASSFDGTSGQINEQFF TGTGCCAGCAGCTTCGACGGGACTAGCGGCCAGATCAATGAGCAGTTCTTC
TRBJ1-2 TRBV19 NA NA CASSNPPEDYGYTF TGTGCCAGTAGTAACCCGCCTGAGGACTATGGCTACACCTTC
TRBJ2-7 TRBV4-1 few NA CASSQDRGTSYEQYF TGCGCCAGCAGCCAAGATAGAGGGACTTCCTACGAGCAGTACTTC
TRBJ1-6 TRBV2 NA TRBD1 CASIQGGSPLHF TGTGCCAGCATACAGGGGGGTTCACCCCTCCACTTT